Following are 2 T cell receptor beta chains from one sample sequenced in a study of human versus mouse CDR3 diversity and MHC coevolution. Sequencing was performed with immunoSEQ multiplex PCR; in TCRdb, only in-frame clones are kept and a portion is missing. The sample lists around 59,000 clones; 90% to 95% were seen once. The sequencing sample was made of naive CD4+ T cells from blood. This sample's subset: CD45RO-negative CD62L-positive naive CD4 T cells. The receptors originated from a person aged 60 to 70 in good health.

V is TRBV5-6 and J is TRBJ2-3, with a possible D match to TRBD1 (6 bases). The CDR3 has 15 residues. CDR1 is SGHDT, CDR2 YYEEEE, per germline. The V end lost 2 bases, the J end lost 2 bases, and 12 bases lay between the germline ends. The CDR3 protein is CASSFIGQHTDTQYF. The CDR3 DNA sequence: TGTGCCAGCAGCTTCATAGGACAGCACACAGATACGCAGTATTTT.

This rearrangement joins TRBV5-1 to TRBJ1-2; TRBD1 agrees at 7 bases. After removal of 6 bases from V and 8 bases from J, the junction contained 10 bases not matched to a gene. Germline CDR1 and CDR2: SGHRS and YFSETQ. The CDR3 is made up of 13 amino acids. For the CDR3, the DNA is TGCGCCAGCAATCCCGACAGGGCCCACGGCTACACCTTC. Amino acid sequence: CASNPDRAHGYTF. Full variable domain (outside the CDR3, taken from reference TRBV5-1 and TRBJ1-2): KAGVTQTPRYLIKTRGQQVTLSCSPISGHRSVSWYQQTPGQGLQFLFEYFSETQRNKGNFPGRFSGRQFSNSRSEMNVSTLELGDSALYLCASNPDRAHGYTFGSGTRLTVV.